This is a list of T cell receptor beta chains from one sample in a study of radiation and T cells in renal cell carcinoma. Clones were sequenced by immunoSEQ multiplex PCR, and TCRdb holds only the in-frame ones, with some missing. This sample has 130,000 or so clones, with approximately 90% found just once. The specimen was blood, collected from a patient whose treatment included radiotherapy and nephrectomy. These receptors were collected from a woman aged 50 to 65 with renal cell carcinoma. Each CDR3 is given with its conserved first and last residue.

V: TRBV19
J: TRBJ1-1
CDR3: CASSMVGTGTEAFF

V: TRBV4-2
J: TRBJ1-2
CDR3: CASSQNGEGGYTF

V: TRBV28
J: TRBJ1-5
CDR3: CATKGAGDGQPQHF

V: TRBV19
J: TRBJ1-5
CDR3: CASMGRDQPQHF

V: TRBV7-9
J: TRBJ1-2
CDR3: CASATGGLGYGYTF

V: TRBV7-9
J: TRBJ2-3
CDR3: CASSYLLGTDTQYF

V: TRBV4-3
J: TRBJ2-3
CDR3: CASSQGGTGAITDTQYF

V: TRBV30
J: TRBJ1-6
CDR3: CAWSRSSYNSPLHF

V: TRBV7-2
J: TRBJ2-7
CDR3: CASSLVGGGAYEQYF

V: TRBV4-1
J: TRBJ2-4
CDR3: CASSLGLAGGLAKNIQYF

V: TRBV25-1
J: TRBJ2-1
CDR3: CASSHGTPYNEQFF

V: TRBV5-1
J: TRBJ1-6
CDR3: CASSSGQRHNSPLHF

V: TRBV19
J: TRBJ1-4
CDR3: CASKDRGWEKLFF

V: TRBV5-4
J: TRBJ2-4
CDR3: CASSFPSGGENIQYF

V: TRBV6-1
J: TRBJ2-4
CDR3: CASSEDTAGVYSIQYF

V: TRBV2
J: TRBJ2-2
CDR3: CASRKRQGATGELFF

V: TRBV10-2
J: TRBJ2-1
CDR3: CASSDLYNEQFF

V: TRBV6-6
J: TRBJ1-5
CDR3: CASSFLEGNQPQHF

V: TRBV6-5
J: TRBJ2-7
CDR3: CASSYRGTSAREQYF

V: TRBV7-9
J: TRBJ1-3
CDR3: CASRDTGRISGNTIYF

V: TRBV30
J: TRBJ1-3
CDR3: CAWNRQSSGNTIYF

V: TRBV2
J: TRBJ2-2
CDR3: CASSVQNTGELFF

V: TRBV25-1
J: TRBJ2-7
CDR3: CASSELGSSYEQYF

V: TRBV6-5
J: TRBJ1-3
CDR3: CASSYSLPASGNTIYF

V: TRBV7-6
J: TRBJ1-3
CDR3: CASSLVGGTGNTIYF

V: TRBV5-5
J: TRBJ2-1
CDR3: CASSTDRGSYNEQFF

V: TRBV14
J: TRBJ1-2
CDR3: CASSRRDRRYGYTF

V: TRBV5-6
J: TRBJ2-2
CDR3: CASSSGTGDTGELFF

V: TRBV15
J: TRBJ2-7
CDR3: CATSGRQGAYEQYF

V: TRBV28
J: TRBJ1-4
CDR3: CASSFQAGEEKLFF

V: TRBV30
J: TRBJ1-2
CDR3: CAWSVWQHGYTF

V: TRBV5-1
J: TRBJ2-1
CDR3: CASSLTTTGYNEQFF

V: TRBV5-1
J: TRBJ2-2
CDR3: CASTDETNTGELFF

V: TRBV9
J: TRBJ1-1
CDR3: CASSVGRATNTEAFF

V: TRBV6-6
J: TRBJ1-5
CDR3: CASTIQTGNQPQHF

V: TRBV2
J: TRBJ1-1
CDR3: CASSELGANTEAFF

V: TRBV7-8
J: TRBJ1-2
CDR3: CASSLSESGTYGGGVF

V: TRBV9
J: TRBJ2-3
CDR3: CASSGSGGSSTDTQYF

V: TRBV15
J: -
CDR3: CATSSEGAGGLTEQYF

V: TRBV11-2
J: TRBJ2-7
CDR3: CASSLGRYGPYEQYF

V: TRBV6-1
J: TRBJ1-4
CDR3: CASSEAGGQGNEKLFF

V: TRBV7-2
J: TRBJ2-2
CDR3: CASSEQWGRELFF